The 21 T cell receptor beta chains below come from one sample, sequenced in a study of human T cells and chemical hapten exposure. The time point was: pre-sensitization, week 0. As for treatment: therapeutic diphenylcyclopropenone sensitization with weekly scalp DPC. TCRdb independently ran MiXCR on the RACE reads; one entry per CDR3 protein. Here the sample spans about 250,000 distinct CDR3 sequences, approximately 7.5% being singletons. Sequenced here: whole blood, sampled in connection with sensitization to the hapten diphenylcyclopropenone (DPC). Every receptor here comes from a man in his late teens or twenties with alopecia areata. Some clones in this sample may be carry-over from other donors' samples.

The V call is TRBV5-1, the J call TRBJ2-3; 9 nucleotides line up with TRBD1. V shed 4 bases and J 1 base; nucleotides not matched to a gene: 7. CDR3 length: 16 residues. The V gene's germline CDR1 is SGHRS and CDR2 YFSETQ. The CDR3 coding sequence is TGCGCCAGCAGCCGGACAGGGGCGAGGGGCACAGATACGCAGTATTTT. Its protein product is CASSRTGARGTDTQYF.

V usage is TRBV4-1 and J usage is TRBJ1-2, with D perhaps matching TRBD1 (5 bases). The length of the CDR3 is 15 residues. Trimming removed 6 bases from V and 5 bases from J, with 19 bases in between. CDR1 and CDR2 (germline): MGHRA, YSYEKL. CDR3 DNA: TGCGCCAGCAGGGGCTACGACAGCCGAACGTATGGCTACACCTTC. Its protein is CASRGYDSRTYGYTF.

V gene TRBV5-1 combines with J gene TRBJ2-7; 7 bases match TRBD2. The CDR3 sequence is 14 residues long. Trimming cost V 0 bases and J 2 bases; bases outside gene matches: 2. The germline CDR1 and CDR2 sequences are SGHRS and YFSETQ. CDR3 sequence reads: CASSLAGGTYEQYV. Written as DNA, the CDR3 is TGCGCCAGCAGCTTGGCCGGGGGGACCTACGAGCAGTACGTC.

The gene calls are TRBV7-3 and TRBJ2-4, with D maybe TRBD2 (6 bases). The CDR3 sequence is 17 residues long. CDR1 is SGHTA and CDR2 is FQGTGA in the germline V gene. The V and J ends lost 6 bases and 8 bases respectively, with 26 bases between them. CDR3 coding DNA: TGTGCCAGCAGTATCACCCATAGTGGAGGGTCAGGAGACATTCAGTACTTC. Its protein is CASSITHSGGSGDIQYF.

This clonotype was detected a few times. The chain is built from TRBV7-9 and TRBJ2-1, with 8 bases matching TRBD1. The V gene end was trimmed by 4 bases and the J gene end by 5 bases; junction bases not matched to a gene: 13. In germline, CDR1 is SEHNR, CDR2 FQNEAQ (reference sequence). This CDR3 is 17 amino acids long. The CDR3 protein is CASSSPQGAGGNNEQFF. The CDR3 coding sequence is TGTGCCAGCAGCTCCCCGCAGGGGGCCGGGGGAAACAATGAGCAGTTCTTC. Complete variable domain (other parts from reference TRBV7-9 and TRBJ2-1): DTGVSQNPRHKITKRGQNVTFRCDPISEHNRLYWYRQTLGQGPEFLTYFQNEAQLEKSRLLSDRFSAERPKGSFSTLEIQRTEQGDSAMYLCASSSPQGAGGNNEQFFGPGTRLTVL.

This clonotype came up a few times. The gene calls are TRBV6-6 and TRBJ1-4; D may be TRBD1 (5 bases). CDR1 and CDR2 from the germline V gene are MNHNY and SVGAGI (reference sequence). The CDR3 covers 14 residues. V gave up 5 bases and J gave up 7 bases, with 14 bases separating them. CDR3 residues: CASSTEQDFEKLFF. CDR3 sequence (DNA): TGTGCCAGCAGTACCGAACAGGATTTTGAAAAACTGTTTTTT.

This chain joins TRBV29-1 and TRBJ2-5, with 7 nucleotides matching TRBD1. The CDR3 covers 11 residues. The germline CDR1 and CDR2 sequences are SQVTM and ANQGSEA. The CDR3 reads CGTVLQETQYF. CDR3 in DNA: TGCGGGACAGTACTTCAAGAGACCCAGTACTTC. Variable domain in full (rest from reference TRBV29-1 and TRBJ2-5): SAVISQKPSRDICQRGTSLTIQCQVDSQVTMMFWYRQQPGQSLTLIATANQGSEATYESGFVIDKFPISRPNLTFSTLTVSNMSPEDSSIYLCGTVLQETQYFGPGTRLLVL.

The V call is TRBV5-1, the J call TRBJ1-4; D uncertain. Trimming removed 4 bases at V and 4 bases at J, with 17 bases between. The germline gives CDR1 SGHRS, CDR2 YFSETQ. The CDR3 has 16 residues. The CDR3 region has the DNA TGCGCCAGCAGCCCACCACTGATCGGGGTTAATGAAAAACTGTTTTTT. Translation: CASSPPLIGVNEKLFF.

This clonotype was detected a few times. The chain recombines TRBV6-2 or TRBV6-3 with TRBJ2-5; D is unclear. Germline lookup yields CDR1 MNHEY and CDR2 SVGEGT. V was trimmed by 6 bases and J by 1 base, leaving 12 bases between them. This CDR3 is 14 amino acids long. CDR3: CASSRSSGQETQYF. CDR3 bases: TGTGCCAGCAGCCGGAGTTCGGGCCAAGAGACCCAGTACTTC.

This clonotype has ten or more counts. This rearrangement joins TRBV29-1 to TRBJ1-3, with 7 bases matching TRBD1. CDR1 SQVTM and CDR2 ANQGSEA come from the germline V gene. Trimming took 7 bases from V and 4 from J; bases not matched to a gene: 7. This CDR3 comprises 13 residues. The chain's CDR3 is CSAIQGEGNTIYF. The CDR3 DNA is TGCAGCGCTATCCAGGGGGAAGGAAACACCATATATTTT.

There are a few counts of this clonotype. The rearrangement links TRBV10-3 to TRBJ1-1; 7 bases map to TRBD1. Unmatched junction bases numbered 7, after V lost 9 bases and J lost 3 bases. Germline V gene lookup returns CDR1 ENHRY and CDR2 SYGVKD. This CDR3 region has 13 residues. The CDR3 loop reads CAMTGQVHTEAFF. CDR3 DNA: TGTGCCATGACAGGACAGGTCCACACTGAAGCTTTCTTT.

There are a few counts of this clonotype. The chain joins TRBV20-1 to TRBJ1-2; maybe TRBD1 (6 bases). CDR1 and CDR2 from the germline V gene are DFQATT and SNEGSKA (reference sequence). CDR3 length equals 13 residues. V was cut by 5 bases and J by 4 bases, with 14 bases left in between. DNA for the CDR3: TGCAGTGCTTCGGGGGCGCGGGGCTATGGCTACACCTTC. Translation gives CSASGARGYGYTF.

The V and J genes are TRBV12-3 or TRBV12-4 and TRBJ2-6; D is possibly TRBD1 (6 bases). Deletions cut 2 bases from V and 1 base from J, with 12 bases between. The CDR3 spans 17 residues. The CDR3 DNA is TGTGCCAGCAGTTTACTACCGGGACAATCTGGGGCCAACGTCCTGACTTTC. This encodes CASSLLPGQSGANVLTF.

The chain has TRBV6-2 or TRBV6-3 and TRBJ1-1, with D maybe TRBD1 (5 bases). The CDR3 consists of 15 residues. Trimming removed 9 bases from V and 2 bases from J, with 19 bases in between. Germline assignment: CDR1 MNHEY and CDR2 SVGEGT. The DNA of the CDR3 is TGTGCCAGTGACCAGAGGGGTCCAAGTAACACTGAAGCTTTCTTT. The encoded protein is CASDQRGPSNTEAFF.

The chain employs TRBV9 and TRBJ2-3; D possibly uses TRBD1 or TRBD2 (6 bases each). Trimming took 4 bases from V and 3 from J, leaving 18 bases between them. The CDR3 extends over 16 amino acids. The germline gives CDR1 SGDLS, CDR2 YYNGEE. CDR3 region: CASSFAPGAPTDTQYF. CDR3 nucleotide sequence: TGTGCCAGCAGCTTTGCCCCGGGGGCGCCGACAGATACGCAGTATTTT.

This clonotype was counted a few times. V usage is TRBV11-2 and J usage is TRBJ2-5; 7 positions match TRBD2. CDR3 size: 14 residues. Germline CDR1 SGHAT, CDR2 FQNNGV. Trimming at V came to 1 base and at J to 4 bases, leaving 3 bases not matched to a gene. The CDR3 DNA follows: TGTGCCAGCAGCTTAGTCCCTAGCGGAGAGACCCAGTACTTC. Protein sequence: CASSLVPSGETQYF.

This clonotype was detected a few times. The chain uses TRBV5-1 and TRBJ1-1; 7 bases fit TRBD1. This CDR3 is 14 amino acids long. Germline CDR1 is SGHRS and CDR2 is YFSETQ. The trim removed 1 base at V and 5 bases at J, leaving 5 bases unmatched. CDR3 region: CASSLKGGKTEAFF. CDR3 nucleotide sequence: TGCGCCAGCAGCTTGAAAGGGGGCAAAACTGAAGCTTTCTTT.

The chain recombines TRBV29-1 with TRBJ2-5; TRBD1 matches 7 bases. The CDR3 spans 14 residues. J was trimmed by 4 bases and V by 5 bases; bases with no gene match: 10. Germline lookup yields CDR1 SQVTM and CDR2 ANQGSEA. The CDR3 region has the DNA TGCAGCGTTCAACTGACAGGGTTACGAGAGACCCAGTACTTC. Amino acids: CSVQLTGLRETQYF.

This clonotype has just a few counts. The chain combines TRBV12-3 or TRBV12-4 with TRBJ2-7; D is perhaps TRBD1 (5 bases). V dropped 1 base and J dropped 3 bases, with 10 bases sitting between them. CDR3 length: 14 residues. The CDR3: CASSLVVDSYEQYF. The CDR3 DNA reads as TGTGCCAGCAGTTTAGTGGTCGACAGCTACGAGCAGTACTTC.

This clonotype came up many times. The CDR3 coding sequence is TGTGCCAGCAGTTACTCGGCCCAAGAGACCCAGTACTTC. Its protein product is CASSYSAQETQYF. The chain joins TRBV6-5 to TRBJ2-5; D remains ambiguous. CDR3 size: 13 residues. Germline assignment: CDR1 MNHEY and CDR2 SVGAGI. Trimming removed 0 bases at V and 1 base at J, with 3 bases between.

This clonotype was observed many times. The chain carries TRBV10-3 and TRBJ2-3; 7 bases align to TRBD2. CDR3 length: 17 amino acids. Germline V lookup: CDR1 ENHRY, CDR2 SYGVKD. Losses at the gene ends were 4 bases for V and 6 bases for J; bases not matched to a gene: 16. CDR3 sequence reads: CAISVIDGAGPLDTQYF. The CDR3 coding sequence is TGTGCCATCAGTGTTATCGACGGAGCGGGGCCCTTGGATACGCAGTATTTT.